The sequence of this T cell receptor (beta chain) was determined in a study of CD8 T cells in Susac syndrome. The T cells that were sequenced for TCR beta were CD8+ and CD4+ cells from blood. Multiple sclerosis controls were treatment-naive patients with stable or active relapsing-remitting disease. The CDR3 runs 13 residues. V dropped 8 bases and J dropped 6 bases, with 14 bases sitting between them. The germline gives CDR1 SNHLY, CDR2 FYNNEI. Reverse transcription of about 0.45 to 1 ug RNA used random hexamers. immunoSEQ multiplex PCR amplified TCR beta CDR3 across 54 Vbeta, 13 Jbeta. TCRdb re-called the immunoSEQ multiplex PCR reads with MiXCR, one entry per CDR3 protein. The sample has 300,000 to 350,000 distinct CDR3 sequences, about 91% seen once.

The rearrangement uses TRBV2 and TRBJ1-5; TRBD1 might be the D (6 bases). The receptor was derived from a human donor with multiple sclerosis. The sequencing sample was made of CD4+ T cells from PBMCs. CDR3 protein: CASCRGAIQPQHF. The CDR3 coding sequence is TGTGCCAGCTGCAGGGGTGCCATTCAGCCCCAGCATTTT. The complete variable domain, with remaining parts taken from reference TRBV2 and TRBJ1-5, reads EPEVTQTPSHQVTQMGQEVILRCVPISNHLYFYWYRQILGQKVEFLVSFYNNEISEKSEIFDDQFSVERPDGSNFTLKIRSTKLEDSAMYFCASCRGAIQPQHFGDGTRLSIL.